The 28 T cell receptor beta chains presented below share a single source sample, sequenced in a study of graft-versus-host responses after intestinal transplantation. Profiled with immunoSEQ multiplex PCR; TCRdb holds only in-frame clones, not every one. The profile shows 27,000 or so clones, 82% of them singletons. Their recognized antigens are unknown. Sequences were derived from unstimulated CD4+ T cells sorted from spleen or lymph node cells, sampled before intestinal transplant. The receptors here all came from a human donor who received an intestinal transplant.

This sequence joins TRBV6-1 and TRBJ1-3; 10 bases are shared with TRBD1. The germline V gene encodes CDR1 MNHNS and CDR2 SASEGT. The CDR3 is 15 residues long. V shed 4 bases, J shed 0 bases, and the junction held 0 bases outside the gene matches. The CDR3 loop reads CASSGTGGSGNTIYF. Written as DNA, the CDR3 is TGTGCCAGCAGTGGGACAGGGGGCTCTGGAAACACCATATATTTT.

This rearrangement joins TRBV18 to TRBJ2-1; 10 bases line up with TRBD2. The CDR3 extends over 17 amino acids. Germline assignment: CDR1 KGHSH and CDR2 LQKENI. The V and J ends lost 3 bases and 2 bases, in that order; junction bases with no gene match: 7. In DNA, the CDR3 is TGTGCCAGCTCACCCCCTAGCGGGAGATGGCCCTACAATGAGCAGTTCTTC. Translation: CASSPPSGRWPYNEQFF.

The chain is built from TRBV28 and TRBJ2-1, with 8 bases matching TRBD2. The CDR3 is 20 residues long. With V trimmed by 3 bases and J by 1 base, 17 bases remained unmatched. In germline, CDR1 is MDHEN, CDR2 SYDVKM. For the CDR3, the DNA is TGTGCCAGCAGTTTTCCCATCCCATTTACTAGCGGCCCTTCCTACAATGAGCAGTTCTTC. Translated: CASSFPIPFTSGPSYNEQFF. Full variable domain (missing parts from reference TRBV28 and TRBJ2-1): DVKVTQSSRYLVKRTGEKVFLECVQDMDHENMFWYRQDPGLGLRLIYFSYDVKMKEKGDIPEGYSVSREKKERFSLILESASTNQTSMYLCASSFPIPFTSGPSYNEQFFGPGTRLTVL.

This clone has only one observation. The gene calls are TRBV18 and TRBJ1-2; 10 bases agree with TRBD1. V dropped 6 bases and J dropped 4; count of bases not matched to a gene: 2. This CDR3 comprises 13 residues. Per germline, CDR1 KGHSH and CDR2 LQKENI. CDR3 nucleotide sequence: TGTGCCAGCTCGAGGACAGGGGGCTATGGCTACACCTTC. Translating it yields CASSRTGGYGYTF.

The chain joins TRBV6-5 to TRBJ2-7; the match to TRBD2 covers 7 bases. Germline V gives CDR1 MNHEY, CDR2 SVGAGI. The CDR3 extends over 15 amino acids. Germline trimming cut 2 bases from V and 6 bases from J; bases unmatched to any gene: 10. As DNA, the CDR3 is TGTGCCAGCAGTTACGAGACTAGCTCCCCGGTCGAGCAGTACTTC. Its protein is CASSYETSSPVEQYF.

This clone was counted a few times. The chain has TRBV29-1 and TRBJ2-5; no clear D gene. V lost 2 bases and J 5 bases, leaving 3 bases between the germline ends. This CDR3 is built from 10 residues. CDR1 SQVTM and CDR2 ANQGSEA come from the germline V gene. As DNA, the CDR3 is TGCAGCGTTGAACAGGAGACCCAGTACTTC. Amino acid sequence: CSVEQETQYF.

The rearrangement uses TRBV7-2 and TRBJ2-1; possible D gene TRBD2, 6 bases. Germline V lookup: CDR1 SGHTA, CDR2 FQGNSA. The germline V and J ends were trimmed by 2 bases and 6 bases, with 8 bases remaining between them. This CDR3 is built from 13 residues. In nucleotides, the CDR3 is TGTGCCAGCAGCTTAAGGAGGGTCAATGAGCAGTTCTTC. It encodes CASSLRRVNEQFF.

The chain recombines TRBV9 with TRBJ2-7; 7 nucleotides line up with TRBD2. Germline CDR1 is SGDLS and CDR2 is YYNGEE. This CDR3 region has 13 residues. V was pared by 3 bases and J by 6 bases, with 6 bases of the junction left unmatched. CDR3: CASSGTSGIEQYF. CDR3 bases: TGTGCCAGCAGCGGGACTAGTGGGATCGAGCAGTACTTC.

This clone occurred a few times. The J gene is TRBJ1-1, the V gene TRBV5-1; D is ambiguous. Germline CDR1 SGHRS, CDR2 YFSETQ. Trimming shortened V by 3 bases and J by 6 bases, and 12 bases separated the two germline ends. The CDR3 runs to 13 residues. The CDR3 sequence: CASSSSLNAEAFF. The CDR3 DNA follows: TGCGCCAGCAGCTCCTCCCTTAACGCTGAAGCTTTCTTT.

The V call is TRBV9, the J call TRBJ2-1; D tentatively reads TRBD1 or TRBD2 (5 bases each). CDR1 SGDLS and CDR2 YYNGEE come from the germline V gene. The CDR3 runs to 14 residues. V was trimmed by 4 bases and J by 5 bases, leaving 13 bases between them. The CDR3 here is CASSHRGPNNEQFF. CDR3 bases: TGTGCCAGCAGCCATCGGGGCCCCAACAATGAGCAGTTCTTC.

This chain uses TRBV19 with TRBJ1-5, with 7 bases that match TRBD1. This CDR3 is 12 amino acids long. CDR1 is LNHDA and CDR2 is SQIVND in the germline V gene (reference sequence). The ends lost 3 bases at V and 7 bases at J; junction bases unmatched: 0. The CDR3 loop is CASSIRGQPQHF. CDR3 bases: TGTGCCAGTAGTATCAGGGGGCAGCCCCAGCATTTT.

The gene calls are TRBV12-1 and TRBJ2-3; the table's D call, TRBD2, was not checked against the DNA. TRBV12-1 represents a pseudogene. The CDR3 runs to 17 residues. The CDR3: CASSLFLAGGPADTQYF. In nucleotides, the CDR3 is TGTGCCAGCAGCTTATTCCTAGCGGGGGGGCCGGCGGATACGCAGTATTTT.

This clone was seen more than once but under ten times. This chain uses TRBV2 with TRBJ2-1; a weak D match, TRBD2 (6 bases). The CDR3 length is 14 residues. The germline CDR1 and CDR2 sequences are SNHLY and FYNNEI. Trimming pared 6 bases from V and 10 bases from J, leaving 19 bases between. CDR3 in DNA: TGTGCCAGCAGCCGGGACTCCTCTGGGGAGGAGCAGTTCTTC. This encodes CASSRDSSGEEQFF.

This clone occurred once. This chain connects TRBV9 to TRBJ2-3; 8 nucleotides agree with TRBD2. CDR3 length: 16 amino acids. The J segment lost 4 bases and the V segment lost 0 bases, leaving 7 bases of the junction unmatched. Germline V CDR1 and CDR2: SGDLS, YYNGEE. CDR3 bases: TGTGCCAGCAGCGTAGTCACGGGAGGGGGGGCAGATACGCAGTATTTT. The encoded protein is CASSVVTGGGADTQYF.

The rearrangement uses TRBV18 and TRBJ2-7; TRBD2 is a possible D gene (7 bases). Trimming left V 6 bases short and J 5 bases short, with 14 bases between. The germline CDR1 and CDR2 sequences are KGHSH and LQKENI. The CDR3 consists of 13 residues. The CDR3 sequence: CASSRGGVDEQYF. In nucleotides, the CDR3 is TGTGCCAGCTCCCGAGGGGGGGTGGACGAGCAGTACTTC.

The V call is TRBV2, the J call TRBJ2-4; 9 bases are shared with TRBD2. Germline lookup yields CDR1 SNHLY and CDR2 FYNNEI. V shed 5 bases and J 0 bases; nucleotides not matched to a gene: 8. The CDR3 has 17 amino acids. CDR3 protein: CASSLAGVLVAKNIQYF. Here the CDR3 DNA reads TGTGCCAGCAGTTTAGCGGGGGTGTTGGTAGCCAAAAACATTCAGTACTTC.

This clone was picked up a small number of times. V usage is TRBV11-2 and J usage is TRBJ2-2; 7 bases fit TRBD2. The CDR3 extends over 16 amino acids. The J segment lost 8 bases and the V segment lost 0 bases, leaving 9 bases of the junction unmatched. Germline lookup yields CDR1 SGHAT and CDR2 FQNNGV. The CDR3 loop reads CASSLDRLAVRGELFF. The CDR3 DNA follows: TGTGCCAGCAGCTTAGATAGGCTAGCGGTGCGGGGGGAGCTGTTTTTT.

The chain links TRBV7-9 to TRBJ2-3; 7 bases fit TRBD1. Germline CDR1 is SEHNR and CDR2 is FQNEAQ (reference sequence). With V trimmed by 6 bases and J by 6 bases, 18 bases remained unmatched. CDR3 size: 17 residues. CDR3 sequence (DNA): TGTGCCAGCAGGCTAGGTTGGAAGGGGGCTGCTGGGGATACGCAGTATTTT. This sequence encodes CASRLGWKGAAGDTQYF.

J is TRBJ2-7 and V is TRBV6-5; no clear D. V gave up 5 bases and J gave up 6 bases, with 8 bases separating them. The CDR3 sequence is 11 residues long. Per the germline V gene, CDR1 is MNHEY and CDR2 is SVGAGI. The chain's CDR3 is CASSEVGEQYF. The DNA for the CDR3 is TGTGCCAGCAGTGAAGTGGGCGAGCAGTACTTC.

The chain combines TRBV5-5 with TRBJ1-4; no definite D call. In germline, CDR1 is SGHKS, CDR2 YYEKEE (reference sequence). The CDR3 sequence is 14 residues long. Trimming removed 0 bases at V and 8 bases at J, with 11 bases between. CDR3 region: CASSLVGSGEKLFF. DNA of the CDR3: TGTGCCAGCAGCTTGGTGGGGAGTGGAGAAAAACTGTTTTTT.

This sequence joins TRBV5-1 and TRBJ2-4; TRBD2 matches 7 bases. The CDR3 has 16 amino acids. Germline V gives CDR1 SGHRS, CDR2 YFSETQ. With 3 bases clipped from V and 0 bases from J, the junction kept 6 bases outside the gene matches. The CDR3 sequence is CASSSQAGSAKNIQYF. The CDR3 nucleotides are TGCGCCAGCAGCTCCCAAGCGGGGTCAGCCAAAAACATTCAGTACTTC.

This clone was seen a single time. This sequence joins TRBV19 and TRBJ2-1, with TRBD2 matching over 10 bases. Looked up from germline, CDR1 is LNHDA and CDR2 is SQIVND (reference sequence). The CDR3 runs to 17 residues. The ends lost 10 bases at V and 3 bases at J; junction bases unmatched: 15. CDR3 in DNA: TGTGCCACTTCACAGGGGAGACTAGCGGGTTTCTACAATGAGCAGTTCTTC. This translates into CATSQGRLAGFYNEQFF.

V gene TRBV28 combines with J gene TRBJ2-4; D uncertain. Looked up from germline, CDR1 is MDHEN and CDR2 is SYDVKM. CDR3 length: 14 residues. The V end lost 2 bases, the J end lost 2 bases, and 7 bases lay between the germline ends. The CDR3 nucleotides are TGTGCCAGCAGTTTAGGTGGGACCAAAAACATTCAGTACTTC. Its translation is CASSLGGTKNIQYF.

J is TRBJ2-7 and V is TRBV10-1; the match to TRBD2 covers 7 bases. CDR1 WNHNN and CDR2 SYGVQD come from the germline V gene (reference sequence). The length of the CDR3 is 13 residues. With V trimmed by 4 bases and J by 2 bases, 2 bases remained unmatched. As DNA, the CDR3 is TGCGCCAGCAGTGCCGCGGGAGCCTACGAGCAGTACTTC. Protein sequence: CASSAAGAYEQYF.

This sequence joins TRBV6-1 and TRBJ2-5; a possible D gene is TRBD2 (6 bases). The end of the DNA fits TRBJ2-7 better, so the J call may be wrong. CDR3 length: 13 amino acids. In germline, CDR1 is MNHNS, CDR2 SASEGT. CDR3 sequence: CATRLGLSYEQYF. For the CDR3, the DNA is TGTGCCACCAGACTAGGACTCTCCTACGAGCAGTACTTC.

The rearrangement links TRBV23-1 to TRBJ1-2, with 11 bases lining up with TRBD1. TRBV23-1 is an open reading frame, and its role is uncertain. V was clipped by 7 bases and J by 6 bases; unmatched bases: 7. The CDR3 sequence is 14 residues long. CDR3 nucleotide sequence: TGCGCCAGCAAGGGGACAGGGGGAGGGGATGGCTACACCTTC. Protein sequence: CASKGTGGGDGYTF.

This sequence joins TRBV7-9 and TRBJ2-7, with TRBD1 as a possible D gene (5 bases). The germline V gene has CDR1 SEHNR and CDR2 FQNEAQ (reference sequence). V was trimmed by 1 base and J by 5 bases, leaving 15 bases between them. The CDR3 contains 15 residues. The DNA for the CDR3 is TGTGCCAGCAGCTTAGTACGGCCCCAAGGGGACGAGCAGTACTTC. Translated, it gives CASSLVRPQGDEQYF.

This clone was detected once. The chain employs TRBV10-1 and TRBJ2-7; a weak D match, TRBD2 (5 bases). V was cut by 0 bases and J by 0 bases, with 6 bases left in between. The V gene's germline CDR1 is WNHNN and CDR2 SYGVQD (reference sequence). The CDR3 has 14 amino acids. CDR3 sequence reads: CASSESRGSYEQYF. The DNA of the CDR3 is TGCGCCAGCAGTGAGTCCCGGGGCTCCTACGAGCAGTACTTC.